This entry concerns a single TCR beta chain. Some clones are missing from TCRdb's copy, which holds only in-frame ones; the method was immunoSEQ multiplex PCR. The table has tens of thousands of clones, 70% to 90% seen once. The data were obtained in a study of radiotherapy plus CTLA-4 blockade in lung cancer. This CDR3 spans 14 amino acids. Germline CDR1 and CDR2: SGHRS and YFSETQ. Trimming cost V 0 bases and J 9 bases, with 13 bases left between them. The J gene is TRBJ2-1, the V gene TRBV5-1; D is ambiguous. This material consisted of peripheral blood, taken from a patient treated with radiotherapy plus ipilimumab. The clonotype was recovered from a human donor with non-small cell lung cancer who had a partial response to radiotherapy plus ipilimumab. CDR3 sequence: CASSLETIGGEQFF. Written as DNA, the CDR3 is TGCGCCAGCAGCTTGGAAACTATAGGTGGTGAGCAGTTCTTC.